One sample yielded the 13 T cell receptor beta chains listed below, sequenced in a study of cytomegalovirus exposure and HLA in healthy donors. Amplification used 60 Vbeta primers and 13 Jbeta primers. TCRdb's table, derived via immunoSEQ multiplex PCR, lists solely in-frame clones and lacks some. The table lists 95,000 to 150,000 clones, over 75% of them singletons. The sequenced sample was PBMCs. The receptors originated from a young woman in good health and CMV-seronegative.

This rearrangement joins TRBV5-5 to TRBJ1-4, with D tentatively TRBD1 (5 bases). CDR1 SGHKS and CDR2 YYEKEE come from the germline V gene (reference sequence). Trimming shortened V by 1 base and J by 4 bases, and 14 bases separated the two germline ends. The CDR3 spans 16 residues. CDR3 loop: CASSLRGGVLNEKLFF. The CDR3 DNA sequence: TGTGCCAGCAGCTTGCGTGGGGGGGTCCTTAATGAAAAACTGTTTTTT.

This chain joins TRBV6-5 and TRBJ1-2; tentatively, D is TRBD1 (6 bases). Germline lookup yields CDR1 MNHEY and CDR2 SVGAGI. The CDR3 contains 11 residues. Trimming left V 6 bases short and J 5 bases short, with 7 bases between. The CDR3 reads CASSQGYGYTF. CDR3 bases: TGTGCCAGCAGCCAGGGGTATGGCTACACCTTC.

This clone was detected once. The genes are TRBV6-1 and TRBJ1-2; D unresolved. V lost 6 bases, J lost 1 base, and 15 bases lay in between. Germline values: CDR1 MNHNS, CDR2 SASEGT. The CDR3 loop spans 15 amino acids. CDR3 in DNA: TGTGCCAGCAGCTCCCCCTTCGCAGATAACTATGGCTACACCTTC. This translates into CASSSPFADNYGYTF.

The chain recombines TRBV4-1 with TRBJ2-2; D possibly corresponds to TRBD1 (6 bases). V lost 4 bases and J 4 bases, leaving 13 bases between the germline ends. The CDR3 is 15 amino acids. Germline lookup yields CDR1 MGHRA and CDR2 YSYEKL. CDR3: CASSPDPRGTGELFF. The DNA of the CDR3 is TGCGCCAGCAGCCCTGACCCCAGGGGCACCGGGGAGCTGTTTTTT.

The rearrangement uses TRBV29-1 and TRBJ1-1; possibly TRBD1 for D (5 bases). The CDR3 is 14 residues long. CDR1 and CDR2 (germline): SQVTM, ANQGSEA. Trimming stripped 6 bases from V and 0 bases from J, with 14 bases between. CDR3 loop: CSVANRRMNTEAFF. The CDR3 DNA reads TGCAGCGTAGCGAACAGGAGAATGAACACTGAAGCTTTCTTT.

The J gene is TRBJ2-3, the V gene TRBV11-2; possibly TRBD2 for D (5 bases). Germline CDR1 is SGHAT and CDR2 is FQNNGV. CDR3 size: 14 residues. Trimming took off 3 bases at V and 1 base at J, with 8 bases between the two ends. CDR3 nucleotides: TGTGCCAGCAGCTTTTCGCGGGGCACAGATACGCAGTATTTT. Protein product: CASSFSRGTDTQYF.

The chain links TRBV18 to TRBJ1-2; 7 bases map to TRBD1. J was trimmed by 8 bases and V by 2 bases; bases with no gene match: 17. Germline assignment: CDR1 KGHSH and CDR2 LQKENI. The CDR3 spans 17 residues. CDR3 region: CASSPSGRGRGENGYTF. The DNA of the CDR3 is TGTGCCAGCTCACCATCGGGCAGGGGGAGAGGAGAGAACGGCTACACCTTC.

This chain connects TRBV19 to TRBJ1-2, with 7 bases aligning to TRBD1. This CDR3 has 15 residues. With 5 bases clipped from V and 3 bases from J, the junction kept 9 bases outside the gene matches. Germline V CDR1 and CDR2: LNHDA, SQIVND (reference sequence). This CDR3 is CASSPLGGSHYGYTF. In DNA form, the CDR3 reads TGTGCCAGTAGTCCTTTAGGGGGCTCCCACTATGGCTACACCTTC.

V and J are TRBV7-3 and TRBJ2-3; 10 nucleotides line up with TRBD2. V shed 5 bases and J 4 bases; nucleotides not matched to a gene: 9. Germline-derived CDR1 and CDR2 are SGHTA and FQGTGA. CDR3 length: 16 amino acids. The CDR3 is CASSMTAGGLSDTQYF. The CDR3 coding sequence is TGTGCCAGCAGCATGACAGCGGGGGGGCTGTCAGATACGCAGTATTTT.

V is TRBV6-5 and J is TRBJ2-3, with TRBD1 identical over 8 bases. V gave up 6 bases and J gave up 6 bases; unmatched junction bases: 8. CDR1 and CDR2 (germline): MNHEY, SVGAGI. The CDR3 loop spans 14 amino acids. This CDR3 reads CASRDQGASDTQYF. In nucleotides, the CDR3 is TGTGCCAGCAGGGACCAGGGGGCGAGCGATACGCAGTATTTT.

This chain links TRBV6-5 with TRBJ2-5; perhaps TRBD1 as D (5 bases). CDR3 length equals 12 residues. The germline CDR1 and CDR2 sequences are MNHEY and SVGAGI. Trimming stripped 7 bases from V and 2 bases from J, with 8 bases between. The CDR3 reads CASNDRQETQYF. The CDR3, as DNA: TGTGCCAGCAACGACAGACAAGAGACCCAGTACTTC.

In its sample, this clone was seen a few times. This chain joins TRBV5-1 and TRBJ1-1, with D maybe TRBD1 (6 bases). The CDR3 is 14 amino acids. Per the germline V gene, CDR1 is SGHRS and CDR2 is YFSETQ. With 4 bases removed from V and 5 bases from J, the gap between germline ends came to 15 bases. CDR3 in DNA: TGCGCCAGCAGCCATGGACAGAGGGGGACTGAAGCTTTCTTT. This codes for CASSHGQRGTEAFF. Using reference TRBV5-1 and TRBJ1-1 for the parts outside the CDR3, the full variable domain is KAGVTQTPRYLIKTRGQQVTLSCSPISGHRSVSWYQQTPGQGLQFLFEYFSETQRNKGNFPGRFSGRQFSNSRSEMNVSTLELGDSALYLCASSHGQRGTEAFFGQGTRLTVV.

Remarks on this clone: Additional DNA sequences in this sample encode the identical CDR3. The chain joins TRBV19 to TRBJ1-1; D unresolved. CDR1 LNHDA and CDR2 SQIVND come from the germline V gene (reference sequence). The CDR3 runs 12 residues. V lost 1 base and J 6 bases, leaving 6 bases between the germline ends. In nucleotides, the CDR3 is TGTGCCAGTAGTATAGGCGGGTCTGAAGCTTTCTTT. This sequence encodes CASSIGGSEAFF.